The sequence of this TCR beta chain was determined in a study of T cells in Graves' hyperthyroidism and ophthalmopathy. General study points: Model predictions of ophthalmopathy came a median approximately 6.2 months before onset.

It was RNA transcripts that yielded the amplified TCR beta CDR3 regions. The study used the HTBI primer set for a first-round RT-PCR of the TCR CDR3. TCRdb re-called the multiplex PCR reads through MiXCR, storing one row per CDR3 protein. The sample yields roughly 650,000 distinct CDR3 sequences, around 15% seen once. Germline loops: CDR1 LNHDA, CDR2 SQIVND (reference sequence). This CDR3 has 14 amino acids. Trimming cost V 5 bases and J 2 bases, with 12 bases left between them. To note about this clonotype: Its antigen is not identified.

Exclusions: uncontrolled infection, other autoimmune disease, pregnancy, lactation. The chain uses TRBV19 and TRBJ2-5; D is perhaps TRBD1 (5 bases). Sample: blood. This TCR derives from a woman aged 35 to 49 with Graves' ophthalmopathy. The CDR3 protein is CASSPGHLQETQYF. Here the CDR3 DNA reads TGTGCCAGTAGTCCCGGACACCTTCAAGAGACCCAGTACTTC.